Listed below are T cell receptor beta chains from one sample, sequenced in a study of cytomegalovirus exposure and HLA in healthy donors. Sequenced by immunoSEQ multiplex PCR; TCRdb stores in-frame clones only, minus some. The data show 89,000 or so clones, 70% to 80% seen once. Sequenced material: PBMCs. These receptors were taken from a man younger than 35 in good health and CMV-seropositive. CDR3s include the opening cysteine and the closing phenylalanine or tryptophan. A D gene is named only where the DNA matches it firmly. Expanded clones are given a class, and other clones once, few, many or no size at all.

CASSETLGRLTYEQYF	TGTGCCAGCAGTGAAACTCTAGGCCGTTTGACCTACGAGCAGTACTTC	once	TRBV2	TRBJ2-7	.
CASSLGQGALSKNIQYF	TGTGCCAGCAGTTTAGGACAGGGGGCTCTAAGTAAAAACATTCAGTACTTC	.	TRBV28	TRBJ2-4	TRBD1
CASSLRLAGLEEQYF	TGCGCCAGCAGCTTGCGCCTAGCGGGGTTAGAAGAGCAGTACTTC	.	TRBV5-1	TRBJ2-7	TRBD2
CASSLRGTESPLHF	TGTGCCAGCAGCTTACGGGGGACGGAATCACCCCTCCACTTT	.	TRBV7-6	TRBJ1-6	.
CASSQEVGGGGEAFF	TGTGCCAGCAGCCAAGAAGTTGGAGGGGGGGGTGAAGCTTTCTTT	.	TRBV4-2	TRBJ1-1	.
CASSEFERAEVQYF	TGCGCCAGCAGTGAGTTTGAGAGGGCGGAGGTGCAGTACTTC	once	TRBV10-2	TRBJ2-7	.
CASNTGSYNSPLHF	TGTGCCAGCAATACAGGGAGCTATAATTCACCCCTCCACTTT	.	TRBV6-1	TRBJ1-6	.
CASSLKGDQPQHF	TGTGCCAGCAGCTTGAAGGGGGATCAGCCCCAGCATTTT	.	TRBV5-6	TRBJ1-5	.
CASNRDRTYSNQPQHF	TGTGCCAGCAACCGGGACAGAACCTATAGCAATCAGCCCCAGCATTTT	.	TRBV2	TRBJ1-5	TRBD1
CASSLTGIHGYTF	TGTGCCAGCAGTCTGACAGGGATACATGGCTACACCTTC	few	TRBV6-5	TRBJ1-2	TRBD1
CASSDEGASTDTQYF	TGTGCCAGCAGTGATGAGGGGGCGAGCACAGATACGCAGTATTTT	.	TRBV2	TRBJ2-3	TRBD1
CASSQEGPQAGNYGYTF	TGCGCCAGCAGCCAAGAAGGGCCGCAGGCGGGTAACTATGGCTACACCTTC	.	TRBV4-1	TRBJ1-2	.
CASRLGQTTNEKLFF	TGTGCCAGCAGACTAGGACAGACAACTAATGAAAAACTGTTTTTT	.	TRBV28	TRBJ1-4	.
CASSLEDRVAYNEQFF	TGTGCCAGCAGCTTAGAGGACAGGGTAGCCTACAATGAGCAGTTCTTC	.	TRBV7-9	TRBJ2-1	TRBD1
CASSQAVAGGQIETQYF	TGTGCCAGCAGCCAAGCTGTAGCGGGGGGGCAGATAGAGACCCAGTACTTC	.	TRBV4-2	TRBJ2-5	TRBD2
CASSHNRGLGNQPQHF	TGTGCCAGCAGTCATAACAGGGGGCTCGGCAATCAGCCCCAGCATTTT	few	TRBV28	TRBJ1-5	TRBD1
CASSVYRGRRETQYF	TGTGCCAGCAGTGTCTACAGGGGGCGCAGAGAGACCCAGTACTTC	few	TRBV6-1	TRBJ2-5	TRBD1
CATSRVSDRGNEKLFF	TGTGCCACCAGCAGAGTTTCGGACAGGGGGAATGAAAAACTGTTTTTT	.	TRBV15	TRBJ1-4	TRBD1
CASSGLSSGTETYEQYF	TGTGCCAGCAGTGGATTGAGTTCCGGGACAGAGACCTACGAGCAGTACTTC	.	TRBV6-4	TRBJ2-7	TRBD1
CASSFGQGYQETQYF	.	.	TRBV9	TRBJ2-5	.
CASSDLNEQFF	TGTGCCAGCAGTGACCTTAATGAGCAGTTCTTC	few	TRBV25-1	TRBJ2-1	.
CASSFARASHEQYF	TGTGCCAGCAGCTTCGCCAGGGCGAGCCACGAGCAGTACTTC	few	TRBV5-4	TRBJ2-7	.
CASSLGGIGYEQYF	TGTGCCAGCAGCTTAGGAGGGATCGGCTACGAGCAGTACTTC	.	TRBV7-9	TRBJ2-7	.